This T cell receptor beta chain was sequenced in a study of CD8+ T cells in alopecia areata (dated by TCRdb to between 2018 and 2020). A note on the overall study: Treated patients were enrolled in an open-label pilot trial of oral tofacitinib, 5 to 10 mg twice daily, for moderate-to-severe alopecia areata. Biopsies were taken from tofacitinib-treated patients at baseline and at 4 and 24 weeks of treatment, and a later scalp biopsy was taken in several of the tofacitinib-treated patients. Patients received tofacitinib for 6 to 18 months and were then followed off drug for 6 months to check for delayed response and recurrence. TCRbeta CDR3 regions were amplified by immunoSEQ multiplex PCR with 35 Vbeta forward and 13 Jbeta reverse primers. RNA came from the PAXgene miRNA kit for fixed scalp, the miRNeasy kit for PBMCs, and the RNeasy kit for mouse skin. In humans, TCRbeta sequencing was performed on scalp tissue and on sorted CD4+ and CD8+ peripheral blood T cells from healthy controls and from patients with patchy or totalis/universalis alopecia areata. Scalp clonality was compared across normal scalp (n=4), patchy alopecia areata scalp (n=8), and alopecia totalis/universalis scalp (n=8). High-throughput TCRbeta sequencing was used to examine T cell clonal expansion in alopecia areata in both the C3H/HeJ mouse model and human patients. For the treated patients, the SALT score, which quantifies what percentage of scalp surface area is affected, served as the measure of disease severity.

What the treatment or condition label conveys for this sample: oral pan-JAK inhibitor, 5-10 mg twice daily. From alopecia areata patients, peripheral blood was collected along with lesional scalp punch biopsies. PBMCs were isolated by density centrifugation and stained for CD3, CD4 and CD8, after which CD4+ and CD8+ T cells were sorted on a FACSAria. Paper-wide results and their limitations: Many expanded lesional clones persisted in scalp and blood during tofacitinib treatment, which may partly explain relapse after stopping treatment. Compared with normal scalp, lesional scalp, particularly in alopecia totalis/universalis, had higher clonality and more expanded CD8+ clones, which suggests antigenic drive. TCR sequences shared between patients were less clear than in mice, possibly partly because of HLA diversity in the patient population. With tofacitinib, both scalp clonality and the number of expanded CD8+ clones among the top 100 scalp clones went down significantly. Because the treated cohort was small and had only one nonresponder, larger studies are needed to examine links between baseline CD8+ expansion and response. Unlike mouse skin, where gammadelta T cells dominate, normal human skin contains resident alphabeta T cells that get sequenced too, which complicates analysis of the scalp TCR repertoire.

The library was generated by the immunoSEQ multiplex PCR assay. RNA was extracted from all samples and reverse transcribed into cDNA, which served as template for TCR sequencing. SuperScript III was used for first-strand cDNA synthesis, primed with a 2:1 mix of oligo-dT and random hexamers. Amplification bias was assessed with a synthetic immune receptor repertoire, and residual bias was removed computationally. Turning to the authors' computational methods: After raw reads were preprocessed to remove errors, the CDR3 was defined following IMGT conventions as running from the conserved cysteine to phenylalanine. To get clonality, Shannon entropy was normalized by log2 of the number of productive unique TCRs and the result was subtracted from 1. Whether each scalp clone was CD4 or CD8 was inferred by checking scalp TCRbeta sequences against the CD4 and CD8 repertoires from sorted blood. Imported from immuneACCESS, the table was reduced by TCRdb to in-frame sequences with V and J called. These copies leave out some clones; in studies compared against another copy, an unresolved V gene accounts for under half, and the cause of the remainder is not known. V and J calls plus clone size are reproduced from that table; the DNA served to infer D and trimming. This sample has 200,000 to 250,000 clones in its table, and roughly three fifths of those were observed once. More than 0.95% of the sample goes to the ten largest clones.

Regarding this clone: There is no known antigen for this receptor. Qualities for individual bases were not recorded, and no much larger clone is one base off.

CDR3 length: 12 amino acids, cysteine to phenylalanine. Of the read, only the CDR3 DNA is kept; its 36 bases are in frame from base 1. Sequences GTSNPN (CDR1) and SVGIG (CDR2) are obtained from the germline V gene (reference sequence). The germline ends are 13 bases apart after V is trimmed by 7 bases and J by 4 bases. The TCR originated in a human donor with alopecia areata. Sequencing was performed on CD4+ T cells sorted from blood, taken around week 44, from a patient treated with tofacitinib. The rearrangement joined TRBV30 to TRBJ1-1, with the D gene uncertain. The bases read TGTGCCTCACAGTATGGTCTCACTGAAGCTTTCTTT. It encodes CASQYGLTEAFF.